This T cell receptor beta chain stems from a study of blood T cell repertoires in COVID-19. Authors' processing steps: Cell counts per sample came from amplifying reference gene primers. Data came from immunoSEQ multiplex PCR; TCRdb stores just in-frame clones and leaves some out. V, J and clone size are those of that table, while D and trimming were read from the DNA. The data contain 150,000 to 200,000 clones, roughly nine tenths of them seen just once; the ten biggest clones take up roughly 3%. The receptor was derived from a man aged 70-80 years with acute or convalescent COVID-19. Sequenced material: peripheral blood.

CDR3 nucleotide sequence: TGTGCCAGCAGTTTTCGTAGACTAGCGGGGGTTGCTACGCAGTATTTT. It specifies CASSFRRLAGVATQYF. The V gene is TRBV28, the J gene TRBJ2-3, with 12 bases that match TRBD2. CDR1 and CDR2 from the germline V gene are MDHEN and SYDVKM. The CDR3 length is 16 residues. V trimming: 3 bases; J trimming: 8 bases; junction bases outside the gene matches: 9.